One and the same sample provided the 21 T cell receptor beta chains below, sequenced in a study of blood T cell repertoires in COVID-19. The method was immunoSEQ multiplex PCR; TCRdb's version includes in-frame clones alone and lacks a portion of them. This sample yields about 130,000 clones, of which almost 85% are seen a single time; around 12% belongs to the top ten. The sequencing sample was made of peripheral blood. The receptors derive from a woman aged 25-40 years who had recovered from COVID-19.

The chain combines TRBV9 with TRBJ2-1; D perhaps matches TRBD2 (6 bases). Trimming pared 0 bases from V and 0 bases from J, leaving 7 bases between. The CDR3 covers 15 residues. Per the germline V gene, CDR1 is SGDLS and CDR2 is YYNGEE. The CDR3: CASSVGRGSYNEQFF. The CDR3 DNA sequence: TGTGCCAGCAGCGTAGGGCGGGGCTCCTACAATGAGCAGTTCTTC.

The chain employs TRBV5-4 and TRBJ1-2; TRBD1 matches at 10 bases. The CDR3 runs 13 residues. CDR1 and CDR2 (germline): SGHNT, YYREEE (reference sequence). V shed 4 bases, J shed 5 bases, and the junction held 2 bases outside the gene matches. The CDR3 nucleotides are TGTGCCAGCAGCGGACAGGGGGGGTATGGCTACACCTTC. Its translation is CASSGQGGYGYTF.

This clone was found a few times. The V call is TRBV27, the J call TRBJ1-4; 7 bases agree with TRBD1. J lost 8 bases, V lost 3 bases, and 6 bases had no gene match. The length of the CDR3 is 14 residues. Looked up from germline, CDR1 is MNHEY and CDR2 is SMNVEV (reference sequence). CDR3 in amino acids: CASSFTGALEKLFF. The CDR3, as DNA: TGTGCCAGCAGTTTCACAGGGGCATTGGAAAAACTGTTTTTT.

J is TRBJ2-7 and V is TRBV6-6; 7 bases agree with TRBD1. V shed 4 bases and J 3 bases; nucleotides not matched to a gene: 12. The CDR3 is made up of 16 amino acids. From germline, CDR1 is MNHNY and CDR2 SVGAGI (reference sequence). CDR3 coding DNA: TGTGCCAGCAGTTTCTTAACAGGGGAAAGCCTCTACGAGCAGTACTTC. Its translation is CASSFLTGESLYEQYF.

The chain links TRBV6-6 to TRBJ2-2; 8 bases agree with TRBD1. Germline CDR1 reads MNHNY; CDR2 reads SVGAGI (reference sequence). CDR3 length: 16 amino acids. V lost 0 bases, J lost 4 bases, and 4 bases stayed unmatched. CDR3 sequence: CASSYSGTGSTGELFF. Here the CDR3 DNA reads TGTGCCAGCAGTTACTCGGGGACAGGCAGCACCGGGGAGCTGTTTTTT.

The chain employs TRBV6-6 and TRBJ2-6; TRBD1 matches at 9 bases. The CDR3 spans 16 residues. Per germline, CDR1 MNHNY and CDR2 SVGAGI (reference sequence). J gave up 6 bases and V 2 bases, and 5 bases lay outside the gene matches. CDR3 in DNA: TGTGCCAGCAGTTACGGGGGGACAGGGCCGGCCAACGTCCTGACTTTC. Protein: CASSYGGTGPANVLTF.

The chain combines TRBV14 with TRBJ1-6; D unresolved. In germline, CDR1 is SGHDN, CDR2 FVKESK. CDR3 length equals 15 residues. Trimming removed 1 base at V and 6 bases at J, with 10 bases between. In DNA form, the CDR3 reads TGTGCCAGCAGCCAAGGTGTAACAGCTAATTCACCCCTCCACTTT. It specifies CASSQGVTANSPLHF.

This chain's CDR3 is CASSLEAGGAYNEQFF. In DNA form, the CDR3 reads TGTGCCAGCAGCTTAGAGGCGGGGGGGGCCTACAATGAGCAGTTCTTC. This chain connects TRBV11-2 to TRBJ2-1, with TRBD2 matching over 9 bases. The junction had 2 bases not matched to a gene; V was cut back by 0 bases and J by 2 bases. The germline V gene has CDR1 SGHAT and CDR2 FQNNGV. The CDR3 consists of 16 residues.

V gene TRBV19 combines with J gene TRBJ1-2; 7 bases align to TRBD1. The CDR3 runs 14 residues. J lost 4 bases, V lost 5 bases, and 7 bases had no gene match. The germline V gene encodes CDR1 LNHDA and CDR2 SQIVND (reference sequence). The CDR3 coding sequence is TGTGCCAGTAGTCATGACAGGGTAACCTATGGCTACACCTTC. Amino acids: CASSHDRVTYGYTF.

V gene TRBV7-2 combines with J gene TRBJ2-2; 13 nucleotides match TRBD2. With 6 bases clipped from V and 6 bases from J, the junction kept 10 bases outside the gene matches. The CDR3 has 17 residues. The germline V gene has CDR1 SGHTA and CDR2 FQGNSA. CDR3 nucleotides: TGTGCCAGCAGATTGCGGACTAGCGGGAGTTTCGCCGGGGAGCTGTTTTTT. It translates to CASRLRTSGSFAGELFF.

This chain uses TRBV5-1 with TRBJ1-2; D might be TRBD1 (6 bases). This CDR3 is 15 amino acids long. Trimming cost V 0 bases and J 0 bases, with 9 bases left between them. Germline V CDR1 and CDR2: SGHRS, YFSETQ. CDR3 protein: CASSLAGQPNYGYTF. The DNA of the CDR3 is TGCGCCAGCAGCTTGGCCGGACAGCCTAACTATGGCTACACCTTC.

This clone showed up just a few times. CDR3 DNA sequence: TGTGCCAGCAGCCAAAGCGGAGGGAACAGGGGCTTCAATTCACCCCTCCACTTT. It translates to CASSQSGGNRGFNSPLHF. The chain is built from TRBV3-1 (or the pseudogene TRBV3-2) and TRBJ1-6; 7 bases fit TRBD1. CDR3 size: 18 residues. Looked up from germline, CDR1 is LGHDT and CDR2 is YNNKEL (reference sequence). V lost 2 bases, J lost 7 bases, and 14 bases stayed unmatched.

The J gene is TRBJ1-1, the V gene TRBV6-5; D is perhaps TRBD1 (6 bases). In germline, CDR1 is MNHEY, CDR2 SVGAGI. The V end was cut by 2 bases, the J end by 0 bases, with 10 bases between. CDR3 length: 15 amino acids. The CDR3 sequence is CASSYGAGVNTEAFF. The CDR3 DNA sequence: TGTGCCAGCAGTTACGGGGCAGGGGTGAACACTGAAGCTTTCTTT.

J is TRBJ2-5 and V is TRBV7-9, with 11 bases fitting TRBD2. Trimming removed 5 bases from V and 3 bases from J; junction bases left unmatched: 11. The CDR3 has 17 amino acids. Germline CDR1 reads SEHNR; CDR2 reads FQNEAQ (reference sequence). This CDR3 is CASSPPLAGVEKETQYF. The CDR3 coding sequence is TGTGCCAGCAGCCCACCACTAGCGGGAGTCGAGAAAGAGACCCAGTACTTC.

To note about this clone: Other DNA sequences in the sample encode the same CDR3. The chain combines TRBV19 with TRBJ1-2, with 7 bases fitting TRBD1. Germline V gene data show CDR1 as LNHDA and CDR2 as SQIVND (reference sequence). This CDR3 spans 13 amino acids. V shed 9 bases and J 0 bases; nucleotides not matched to a gene: 4. The DNA for the CDR3 is TGTGCCAGCCGGGACAGAGCTAACTATGGCTACACCTTC. It translates to CASRDRANYGYTF.

The chain combines TRBV14 with TRBJ2-7; D may be TRBD1 (6 bases). The ends were cut back, 6 bases at V and 0 bases at J, with 12 bases in the middle. The CDR3 loop spans 14 amino acids. From germline, CDR1 is SGHDN and CDR2 FVKESK. Written as DNA, the CDR3 is TGTGCCAGCAGGGTAAGACAGGACTCCTACGAGCAGTACTTC. Amino acids: CASRVRQDSYEQYF.

The chain combines TRBV5-1 with TRBJ2-1, with 7 nucleotides matching TRBD2. The CDR3 has 15 residues. The V segment lost 0 bases and the J segment 5 bases; nucleotides outside the gene matches: 5. Germline V gene data show CDR1 as SGHRS and CDR2 as YFSETQ. The CDR3 reads CASSLGGLGHNEQFF. The CDR3 DNA reads TGCGCCAGCAGCTTGGGAGGACTAGGCCACAATGAGCAGTTCTTC.

This chain connects TRBV9 to TRBJ2-1; 7 bases map to TRBD2. The CDR3 extends over 15 amino acids. The germline V gene encodes CDR1 SGDLS and CDR2 YYNGEE. Trimming removed 2 bases from V and 7 bases from J; junction bases left unmatched: 9. CDR3 protein: CASSVGGGGKNEQFF. In DNA, the CDR3 is TGTGCCAGCAGCGTTGGCGGGGGAGGGAAAAATGAGCAGTTCTTC.

The rearrangement uses TRBV6-6 and TRBJ1-4, with 9 bases fitting TRBD1. Germline assignment: CDR1 MNHNY and CDR2 SVGAGI (reference sequence). V gave up 4 bases and J gave up 4 bases; unmatched junction bases: 1. This CDR3 has 14 residues. CDR3 residues: CASSLDRGNEKLFF. The CDR3 nucleotides are TGTGCCAGCAGTTTGGACAGGGGTAATGAAAAACTGTTTTTT.

The V and J genes are TRBV19 and TRBJ2-7, with 8 bases lining up with TRBD1. CDR1 LNHDA and CDR2 SQIVND come from the germline V gene (reference sequence). V lost 1 base, J lost 4 bases, and 0 bases stayed unmatched. The length of the CDR3 is 13 residues. The CDR3 spells CASSIGTGYEQYF. Written as DNA, the CDR3 is TGTGCCAGTAGTATAGGGACAGGGTACGAGCAGTACTTC.

V gene TRBV4-1 combines with J gene TRBJ1-1; D possibly corresponds to TRBD1 (6 bases). From germline, CDR1 is MGHRA and CDR2 YSYEKL. The V and J ends lost 7 bases and 0 bases respectively, with 12 bases between them. This CDR3 has 14 amino acids. The CDR3 DNA is TGCGCCAGCACCCCGACAGGCCTGAACACTGAAGCTTTCTTT. As protein: CASTPTGLNTEAFF.